Below are 27 T cell receptor beta chains sequenced from a single sample in a study of T cell responses to AZD1222 COVID-19 vaccine. Repertoires were generated with immunoSEQ multiplex PCR, while TCRdb's copy carries only in-frame clones and drops some. The data hold 100,000 to 150,000 clones, with roughly 90% observed a single time. Source: peripheral blood, taken on day 0 of AZD1222 vaccination. The receptors shown here come from an adult in good health.

The chain is built from TRBV24-1 and TRBJ1-2; D remains ambiguous. V lost 4 bases and J 0 bases, leaving 14 bases between the germline ends. Germline V CDR1 and CDR2: KGHDR, SFDVKD. The CDR3 totals 16 residues. This chain's CDR3 is CATSDPRARTNYGYTF. CDR3 in DNA: TGTGCCACCAGTGACCCCCGGGCAAGAACTAACTATGGCTACACCTTC.

V and J are TRBV2 and TRBJ2-3; TRBD1 agrees at 10 bases. Germline lookup yields CDR1 SNHLY and CDR2 FYNNEI. J was trimmed by 3 bases and V by 7 bases; bases with no gene match: 4. This CDR3 has 14 amino acids. This CDR3 is CASNRQGATDTQYF. CDR3 DNA sequence: TGTGCCAGCAACAGACAGGGGGCAACAGATACGCAGTATTTT.

The chain recombines TRBV5-1 with TRBJ1-5, with D uncertain. This CDR3 has 15 residues. CDR1 SGHRS and CDR2 YFSETQ come from the germline V gene. V lost 4 bases, J lost 2 bases, and 13 bases lay in between. CDR3 amino acids: CASSLGPGRNQPQHF. CDR3 in DNA: TGCGCCAGCAGCCTGGGCCCAGGACGCAATCAGCCCCAGCATTTT. Based on the CDR3 plus reference TRBV5-1 and TRBJ1-5, the full variable domain is KAGVTQTPRYLIKTRGQQVTLSCSPISGHRSVSWYQQTPGQGLQFLFEYFSETQRNKGNFPGRFSGRQFSNSRSEMNVSTLELGDSALYLCASSLGPGRNQPQHFGDGTRLSIL.

V usage is TRBV6-5 and J usage is TRBJ1-1, with D uncertain. This CDR3 region has 15 residues. V shed 0 bases and J shed 0 bases, with 8 bases lying between them. Germline V gives CDR1 MNHEY, CDR2 SVGAGI. The chain's CDR3 is CASSYSGKMNTEAFF. Here the CDR3 DNA reads TGTGCCAGCAGTTACTCTGGCAAAATGAACACTGAAGCTTTCTTT.

This clone was seen more than once but under ten times. The chain couples TRBV5-1 to TRBJ2-3; weak D call: TRBD1 (5 bases). This CDR3 comprises 13 residues. Per germline, CDR1 SGHRS and CDR2 YFSETQ. The V and J ends lost 3 bases and 4 bases respectively, with 9 bases between them. CDR3 region: CASSSGSPDTQYF. In DNA form, the CDR3 reads TGCGCCAGCAGCTCAGGGTCGCCAGATACGCAGTATTTT.

This clone was recorded only once. The chain has TRBV5-6 and TRBJ2-7; no clear D. The V gene lost 2 bases and the J gene lost 1 base, with 7 bases spanning the gap. The CDR3 sequence is 13 residues long. Germline V gives CDR1 SGHDT, CDR2 YYEEEE. This CDR3 is CASSFTDSYEQYF. The CDR3 coding sequence is TGTGCCAGCAGCTTTACAGATTCCTACGAGCAGTACTTC.

This chain joins TRBV6-4 and TRBJ1-2; D is unresolved. V lost 5 bases, J lost 5 bases, and 12 bases lay in between. The germline V gene has CDR1 MRHNA and CDR2 SNTAGT. CDR3 length: 13 amino acids. The DNA of the CDR3 is TGTGCCAGCAGTCTCGGAAGTGGGTATGGCTACACCTTC. Translation gives CASSLGSGYGYTF.

This clone was detected once. The J gene is TRBJ2-7, the V gene TRBV5-1, with 14 bases that match TRBD2. Germline V gene sequence: CDR1 SGHRS, CDR2 YFSETQ. This CDR3 contains 16 residues. V shed 4 bases, J shed 4 bases, and the junction held 7 bases outside the gene matches. In DNA, the CDR3 is TGCGCCAGCAGCACTGGGGGGACTAGCGGGAGTTACGAGCAGTACTTC. Amino acid sequence: CASSTGGTSGSYEQYF.

The chain carries TRBV4-2 and TRBJ2-3; 14 bases fit TRBD2. CDR3 length: 19 amino acids. Germline V CDR1 and CDR2: LGHNA, YNFKEQ. Trimming removed 1 base from V and 3 bases from J; junction bases left unmatched: 9. The CDR3 loop is CASSQARLAGGGRTDTQYF. CDR3 nucleotide sequence: TGTGCCAGCAGCCAAGCGAGACTAGCGGGAGGGGGTAGAACAGATACGCAGTATTTT.

The V gene is TRBV10-2, the J gene TRBJ2-7; no reliable D call. The CDR3 totals 13 residues. CDR1 is WSHSY and CDR2 is SAAADI in the germline V gene. Trimming shortened V by 3 bases and J by 5 bases, and 11 bases separated the two germline ends. Here the CDR3 reads CASSDLGIDEQYF. The CDR3 nucleotides are TGCGCCAGCAGTGATTTAGGGATTGACGAGCAGTACTTC.

This chain links TRBV3-1 (or the pseudogene TRBV3-2) with TRBJ2-2; D remains unclear. CDR3 length: 14 residues. Trimming removed 0 bases from V and 6 bases from J, with 8 bases in between. CDR1 LGHDT and CDR2 YNNKEL come from the germline V gene (reference sequence). In nucleotides, the CDR3 is TGTGCCAGCAGCCAAGATGGTGGTTCCGGGGAGCTGTTTTTT. This codes for CASSQDGGSGELFF.

V and J are TRBV2 and TRBJ1-6; D perhaps matches TRBD1 (6 bases). This CDR3 is built from 14 residues. Trimming pared 6 bases from V and 7 bases from J, leaving 13 bases between. Looked up from germline, CDR1 is SNHLY and CDR2 is FYNNEI. The chain's CDR3 is CASRFQGLNSPLHF. The CDR3 DNA follows: TGTGCCAGCAGGTTCCAGGGGCTCAATTCACCCCTCCACTTT.

This sequence joins TRBV5-1 and TRBJ2-3; 12 positions match TRBD2. The trim removed 3 bases at V and 4 bases at J, leaving 12 bases unmatched. Germline loops: CDR1 SGHRS, CDR2 YFSETQ. The CDR3 consists of 18 residues. The CDR3 is CASSSGGLAGGISDTQYF. For the CDR3, the DNA is TGCGCCAGCAGCTCTGGCGGTCTAGCGGGAGGGATATCAGATACGCAGTATTTT.

The chain recombines TRBV5-1 with TRBJ1-1, with D tentatively TRBD1 (5 bases). The CDR3 runs 15 residues. Germline CDR1 SGHRS, CDR2 YFSETQ. Trimming pared 3 bases from V and 10 bases from J, leaving 22 bases between. DNA for the CDR3: TGCGCCAGCAGCTCCGGGGGATTATCAACTCGGGGAGCTTTCTTT. It codes for CASSSGGLSTRGAFF.

The chain is built from TRBV5-6 and TRBJ2-7, with 7 bases lining up with TRBD1. J gave up 2 bases and V 4 bases, and 9 bases lay outside the gene matches. The CDR3 loop spans 15 amino acids. The germline gives CDR1 SGHDT, CDR2 YYEEEE. CDR3 bases: TGTGCCAGCAGCCGAGACAGGGTAGTTACCTACGAGCAGTACTTC. Protein sequence: CASSRDRVVTYEQYF.

This chain joins TRBV5-1 and TRBJ1-2, with 7 bases identical to TRBD1. Germline V gene sequence: CDR1 SGHRS, CDR2 YFSETQ. V gave up 2 bases and J gave up 6 bases; unmatched junction bases: 13. This CDR3 has 16 residues. The CDR3 here is CASSFQRQGGSDGYTF. CDR3 coding DNA: TGCGCCAGCAGCTTCCAACGACAGGGCGGATCGGATGGCTACACCTTC.

V usage is TRBV6-5 and J usage is TRBJ2-7, with a tentative D call TRBD1 (6 bases). The CDR3 has 15 amino acids. With 5 bases removed from V and 4 bases from J, the gap between germline ends came to 18 bases. The germline V gene has CDR1 MNHEY and CDR2 SVGAGI. In DNA form, the CDR3 reads TGTGCCAGCAGTATCCAAAAGACAGGTACTTACGAGCAGTACTTC. Amino acid sequence: CASSIQKTGTYEQYF.

The chain uses TRBV5-1 and TRBJ1-3; D gene uncertain. The CDR3 spans 15 residues. Trimming took off 2 bases at V and 0 bases at J, with 9 bases between the two ends. The V gene's germline CDR1 is SGHRS and CDR2 YFSETQ. The CDR3 bases are TGCGCCAGCAGCTTCGAGTGGTCCTCTGGAAACACCATATATTTT. Amino acids: CASSFEWSSGNTIYF.

This rearrangement joins TRBV5-5 to TRBJ2-1, with 13 bases identical to TRBD2. The trim removed 4 bases at V and 7 bases at J, leaving 5 bases unmatched. CDR3 length: 15 residues. The V gene's germline CDR1 is SGHKS and CDR2 YYEKEE (reference sequence). The CDR3 DNA reads as TGTGCCAGCAGCGGAACTAGCGGGAGGGCTAATGAGCAGTTCTTC. Encoded protein: CASSGTSGRANEQFF.

This chain joins TRBV28 and TRBJ1-1; D is unresolved. Per germline, CDR1 MDHEN and CDR2 SYDVKM. There are 14 residues in the CDR3. With 3 bases removed from V and 4 bases from J, the gap between germline ends came to 12 bases. The CDR3 region has the DNA TGTGCCAGCAGTTTTGGAGGGAGTGCCACTGAAGCTTTCTTT. Amino acids: CASSFGGSATEAFF.

This chain joins TRBV5-1 and TRBJ2-3; D remains unclear. The germline V and J ends were trimmed by 0 bases and 2 bases, with 7 bases remaining between them. CDR3 length: 14 residues. Germline V CDR1 and CDR2: SGHRS, YFSETQ. The CDR3 region is CASSLGTATDTQYF. The CDR3 coding sequence is TGCGCCAGCAGCTTGGGTACAGCCACAGATACGCAGTATTTT.

The gene calls are TRBV5-8 and TRBJ2-7; TRBD1 matches at 9 bases. J was trimmed by 1 base and V by 5 bases; bases with no gene match: 7. The CDR3 has 15 residues. Germline-derived CDR1 and CDR2 are SGHTS and YDEGEE. The CDR3 loop reads CASRRPGTGSYEQYF. CDR3 nucleotides: TGTGCCAGCAGACGGCCCGGGACAGGGTCCTACGAGCAGTACTTC.

The chain recombines TRBV30 with TRBJ2-5; no clear D gene. V dropped 5 bases and J dropped 1 base, with 11 bases sitting between them. The length of the CDR3 is 13 residues. The germline CDR1 and CDR2 sequences are GTSNPN and SVGIG (reference sequence). CDR3 DNA sequence: TGTGCCTGGGACGTGGGCAGCCAAGAGACCCAGTACTTC. Translation gives CAWDVGSQETQYF.

The chain joins TRBV6-1 to TRBJ1-4, with 7 nucleotides matching TRBD1. V dropped 2 bases and J dropped 7; count of bases not matched to a gene: 10. CDR1 and CDR2 from the germline V gene are MNHNS and SASEGT. The CDR3 is 16 amino acids. The CDR3 nucleotides read TGTGCCAGCAGTGAACGTAGGGGGAGACAGGGTGAAAAACTGTTTTTT. It specifies CASSERRGRQGEKLFF.

The J gene is TRBJ1-2, the V gene TRBV13; no definite D call. Germline V gives CDR1 PRHDT, CDR2 FYEKMQ (reference sequence). V was clipped by 0 bases and J by 4 bases, with 6 bases between them. This CDR3 region has 13 residues. CDR3 loop: CASSLGGLYGYTF. The DNA for the CDR3 is TGTGCCAGCAGCTTAGGAGGACTCTATGGCTACACCTTC.

The V and J genes are TRBV30 and TRBJ2-7; 8 bases match TRBD2. The germline gives CDR1 GTSNPN, CDR2 SVGIG (reference sequence). This CDR3 spans 15 amino acids. V gave up 4 bases and J gave up 6 bases; unmatched junction bases: 14. This CDR3 is CAWTPGLAGVGEQYF. The CDR3 DNA reads as TGTGCCTGGACCCCAGGACTAGCCGGGGTTGGCGAGCAGTACTTC.

The chain couples TRBV6-1 to TRBJ1-1, with D possibly matching TRBD1 (5 bases). The CDR3 covers 14 residues. CDR1 is MNHNS and CDR2 is SASEGT in the germline V gene. V dropped 0 bases and J dropped 3 bases, with 8 bases sitting between them. The CDR3 DNA reads TGTGCCAGCAGTGAAGCTGACAGCTACACTGAAGCTTTCTTT. This gives the protein CASSEADSYTEAFF.